The following is a TCR beta chain sequence with its context. The sample carries other DNA sequences with the same CDR3. This CDR3 has 14 amino acids. Trimming stripped 4 bases from V and 3 bases from J, with 13 bases between. CDR1 and CDR2 (germline): SGHRS, YFSETQ. The source of the sample is a study of shared clonotypes between healthy human individuals. Only in-frame clones appear in the TCRdb table, and some are missing; sequencing was by immunoSEQ multiplex PCR. The data hold about 2.4 million clones, with roughly 93% observed a single time. The sequence was obtained from a man aged 18 to 30 in good health. Some clones in this sample may be carry-over from other donors' samples. The material sequenced was naive CD4+ T cells from PBMCs. Stated subset: CD45RA+ positively selected. The J gene is TRBJ1-1, the V gene TRBV5-1; a possible D gene is TRBD1 (6 bases). In nucleotides, the CDR3 is TGCGCCAGCAGCCCTACAAGGGGGGACACTGAAGCTTTCTTT. The encoded protein is CASSPTRGDTEAFF.